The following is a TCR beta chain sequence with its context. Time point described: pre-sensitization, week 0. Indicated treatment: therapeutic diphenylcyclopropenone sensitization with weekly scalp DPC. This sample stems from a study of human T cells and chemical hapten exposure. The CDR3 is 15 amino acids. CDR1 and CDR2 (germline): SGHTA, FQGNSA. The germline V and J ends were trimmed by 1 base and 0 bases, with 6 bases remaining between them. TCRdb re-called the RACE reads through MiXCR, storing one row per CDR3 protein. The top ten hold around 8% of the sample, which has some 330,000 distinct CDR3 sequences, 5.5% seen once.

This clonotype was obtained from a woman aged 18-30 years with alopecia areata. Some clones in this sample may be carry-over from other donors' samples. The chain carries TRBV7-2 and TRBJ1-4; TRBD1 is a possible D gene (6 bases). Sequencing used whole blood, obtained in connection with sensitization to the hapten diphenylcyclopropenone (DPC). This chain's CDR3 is CASSLGQATNEKLFF. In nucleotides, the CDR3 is TGTGCCAGCAGCTTAGGACAGGCAACTAATGAAAAACTGTTTTTT.